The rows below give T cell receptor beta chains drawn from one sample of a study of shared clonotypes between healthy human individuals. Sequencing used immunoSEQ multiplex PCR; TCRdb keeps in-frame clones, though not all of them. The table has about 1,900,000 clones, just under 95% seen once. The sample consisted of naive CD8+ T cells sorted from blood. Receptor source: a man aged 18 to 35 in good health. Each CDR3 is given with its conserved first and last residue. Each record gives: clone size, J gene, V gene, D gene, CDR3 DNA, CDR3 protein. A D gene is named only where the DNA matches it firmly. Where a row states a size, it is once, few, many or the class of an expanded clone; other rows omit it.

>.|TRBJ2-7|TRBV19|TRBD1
TGTGCCAGTAGTCCCGGGCAGGGGGCCTACGAGCAGTACTTC
CASSPGQGAYEQYF
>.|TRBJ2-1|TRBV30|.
TGTGCCTTTCCGCTACGGGGGGCGTCGGATGAGCAGTTCTTC
CAFPLRGASDEQFF
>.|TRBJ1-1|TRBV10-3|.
TGTGCCATCAGTGAGACCGAACTCGGTTTCTTT
CAISETELGFF
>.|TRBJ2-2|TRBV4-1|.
TGCGCCAGCAGCCTTCAAACAGGGACACAAACCGGGGAGCTGTTTTTT
CASSLQTGTQTGELFF
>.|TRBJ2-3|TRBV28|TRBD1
TGTGCCAGCAGTTTCCCGGGAACAGGGGCAGATACGCAGTATTTT
CASSFPGTGADTQYF
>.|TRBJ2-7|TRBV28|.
TGTGCCAGCAGCCCCACGGGGGAGGCCTACGAGCAGTACTTC
CASSPTGEAYEQYF
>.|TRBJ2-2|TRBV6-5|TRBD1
TGTGCCAGCAGTCTACAGGGGGGCGCCGGGGAGCTGTTTTTT
CASSLQGGAGELFF
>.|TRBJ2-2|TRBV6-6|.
TGTGCCAGCAGCCTTCTGGGACAGAACACCGGGGAGCTGTTTTTT
CASSLLGQNTGELFF
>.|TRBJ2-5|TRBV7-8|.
TGTGCCAGCAGCTTAGAGGGTTTGGGGGGATCCCAAGAGACCCAGTACTTC
CASSLEGLGGSQETQYF
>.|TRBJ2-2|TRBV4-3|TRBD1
TGCGCCAGCAGCCCTGGGACAGGGGGCACCGGGGAGCTGTTTTTT
CASSPGTGGTGELFF
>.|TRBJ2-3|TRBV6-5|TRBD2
TGTGCCAGCAATTTAGCGGGGGACACAGATACGCAGTATTTT
CASNLAGDTDTQYF
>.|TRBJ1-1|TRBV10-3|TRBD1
TGTGCCAGTGGACAGGGGGCGACATCCAACACTGAAGCTTTCTTT
CASGQGATSNTEAFF
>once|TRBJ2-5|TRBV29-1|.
TGCAGCGTTGAACTCTTAGCGGAATATGGGGAGACCCAGTACTTC
CSVELLAEYGETQYF
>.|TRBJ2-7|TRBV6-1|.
TGTGCCAGCAGGCAGGGATACGAGCAGTACTTC
CASRQGYEQYF
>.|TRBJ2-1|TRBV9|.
TGTGCCAGCAGCGTAGCTGGGCTATCTTACAATGAGCAGTTCTTC
CASSVAGLSYNEQFF
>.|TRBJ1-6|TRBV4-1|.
TGCGCCAGCAGCCAAGAGGGGGGCACGAGGACCCTCCACTTT
CASSQEGGTRTLHF
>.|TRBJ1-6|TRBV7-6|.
TGTGCCAGCAGCCTCAGCGGCACAGCAGATGATAATTCACCCCTCCACTTT
CASSLSGTADDNSPLHF
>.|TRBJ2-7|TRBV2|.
TGTGCCAGCAGTGAGGTCAGCGTAACCTACGAGCAGTACTTC
CASSEVSVTYEQYF
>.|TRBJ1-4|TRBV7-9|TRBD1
TGTGCCAGCAGGCCACGCCAGGGGGAATCAACTAATGAAAAACTGTTTTTT
CASRPRQGESTNEKLFF
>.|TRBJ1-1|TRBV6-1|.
TGTGCCAGCAGTGACGACACTGAAGCTTTCTTT
CASSDDTEAFF
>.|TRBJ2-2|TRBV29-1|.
TGCAGCGTCGGCGACTCGAACACCGGGGAGCTGTTTTTT
CSVGDSNTGELFF
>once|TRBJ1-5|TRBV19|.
TGTGCCAGTAGTATCACGGCAGGGAATCAGCCCCAGCATTTT
CASSITAGNQPQHF
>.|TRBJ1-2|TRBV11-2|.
TGTGCCAGCAGCCCGGGACCTACGGAATATGGCTACACCTTC
CASSPGPTEYGYTF
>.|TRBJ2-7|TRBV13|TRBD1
TGTGCCAGCAGCTCAGCCGGGACAGGAGCCTACGAGCAGTACTTC
CASSSAGTGAYEQYF
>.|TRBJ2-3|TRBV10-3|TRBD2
TGTGCCATCAGTGAGCCTCGACTAGCGACAGATACGCAGTATTTT
CAISEPRLATDTQYF
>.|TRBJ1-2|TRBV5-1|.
TGCGCCAGCAGCGTGGCATCCTATGGCTACACCTTC
CASSVASYGYTF
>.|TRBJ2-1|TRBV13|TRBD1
TGTGCCAGCAGCTCACAGGGGAATGAGCAGTTCTTC
CASSSQGNEQFF
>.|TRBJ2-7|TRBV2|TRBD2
TGTGCCAGCAATGGACTAGCGGGAGGGTATTACGAGCAGTACTTC
CASNGLAGGYYEQYF